This T cell receptor (beta chain) appears in the sequencing data of a study of cytomegalovirus exposure and HLA in healthy donors. The PCR contained 60 Vbeta and 13 Jbeta primers. Libraries were prepared by immunoSEQ multiplex PCR; TCRdb keeps only in-frame clonotypes and omits some of them. Here the sample spans 150,000 to 200,000 clones, 79% being singletons. This clone came up once. This CDR3 is 14 amino acids long. Germline-derived CDR1 and CDR2 are LGHNA and YNFKEQ. With V trimmed by 8 bases and J by 3 bases, 8 bases remained unmatched. The source material was PBMCs. The chain joins TRBV4-2 to TRBJ2-7, with 9 bases aligning to TRBD2. This receptor was identified in a woman aged 45 to 65 in good health and CMV-seronegative. The CDR3 DNA reads as TGTGCCAGCCGGCCCGCGGGGGGGCTCTACGAGCAGTACTTC. This translates into CASRPAGGLYEQYF.